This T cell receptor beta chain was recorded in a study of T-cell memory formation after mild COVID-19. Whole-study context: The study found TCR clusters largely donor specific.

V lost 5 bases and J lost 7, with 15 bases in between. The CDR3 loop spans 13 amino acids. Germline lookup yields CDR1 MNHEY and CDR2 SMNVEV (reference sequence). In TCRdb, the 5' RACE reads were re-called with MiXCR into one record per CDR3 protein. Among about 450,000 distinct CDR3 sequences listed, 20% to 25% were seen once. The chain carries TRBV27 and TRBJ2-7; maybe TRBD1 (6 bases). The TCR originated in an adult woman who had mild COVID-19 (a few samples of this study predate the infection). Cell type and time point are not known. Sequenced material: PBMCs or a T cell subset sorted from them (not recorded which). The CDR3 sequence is CASSINRVREQYF. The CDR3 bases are TGTGCCAGCAGTATAAACAGGGTGAGAGAGCAGTACTTC.